This TCR beta chain was recovered during a study of cytomegalovirus exposure and HLA in healthy donors. The CDR3 is made up of 16 amino acids. The germline V gene has CDR1 SGHNT and CDR2 YYREEE (reference sequence). The V gene end was trimmed by 2 bases and the J gene end by 1 base; junction bases not matched to a gene: 8. It was with 60 Vbeta and 13 Jbeta primers that the PCR ran. Here immunoSEQ multiplex PCR was the method, and the copy in TCRdb shows in-frame clones only, minus some. The top ten hold over 1.1% of the sample, which has some 98,000 clones, about 81% seen once. The origin of this receptor is a man aged 35-49 years in good health and CMV-seronegative. The chain couples TRBV5-4 to TRBJ2-5; TRBD1 aligns across 7 bases. Material: PBMCs. The CDR3 loop is CASSFMGTVTQETQYF. The CDR3 DNA reads TGTGCCAGCAGCTTCATGGGGACAGTTACCCAAGAGACCCAGTACTTC.